This entry describes one T cell receptor (beta chain). The antigen is unknown. With 4 bases removed from V and 0 bases from J, the gap between germline ends came to 4 bases. CDR3 length: 12 amino acids. Germline V gene sequence: CDR1 SNHLY, CDR2 FYNNEI. This entry is derived from a study of graft-versus-host responses after intestinal transplantation. Study-wide background: Each of the recipients got a multivisceral, liver-intestinal, or isolated intestinal transplant. Anti-thymocyte globulin induction was given to all recipients, followed by tacrolimus and steroids for around three years.

Method: immunoSEQ multiplex PCR; TCRdb's copy keeps in-frame clones and lacks some. The sample holds around 54,000 clones, less than 95% seen once. Findings and caveats of the study: Levels of circulating GvH clones at their peak were associated with early post-transplant HvG declines. Recipient bone marrow held GvH clones, some seen earlier in ileum or blood.

This receptor was identified in a human patient who received an intestinal transplant, so some T cells may come from the graft donor. The sample was PBMCs, taken 650 to 690 days after intestinal transplant. V is TRBV2 and J is TRBJ2-7, with no clear D. The CDR3 reads CASSASSYEQYF. In DNA, the CDR3 is TGTGCCAGCAGTGCGAGCTCCTACGAGCAGTACTTC.